These 26 T cell receptor beta chains originate from one sample sequenced in a study of human T cells and chemical hapten exposure. This sample's time point: patch test 2, 6 weeks after DPC sensitization. Treatment: therapeutic diphenylcyclopropenone sensitization with weekly scalp DPC. From the RACE reads, TCRdb called clonotypes with MiXCR, one entry per CDR3 protein. The table has approximately 110,000 distinct CDR3 sequences, about a tenth seen once. The specimen was whole blood, collected in connection with sensitization to the hapten diphenylcyclopropenone (DPC). These receptors were taken from a woman aged 35 to 49 with alopecia areata. Some clones in this sample may be carry-over from other donors' samples.

This clonotype showed up many times. The chain couples TRBV20-1 to TRBJ1-2; 7 bases line up with TRBD1. Unmatched junction bases numbered 5, after V lost 3 bases and J lost 4 bases. Germline CDR1 DFQATT, CDR2 SNEGSKA (reference sequence). The CDR3 is 13 amino acids. The CDR3 loop is CSASDRDSYGYTF. The CDR3 DNA reads as TGCAGTGCTAGTGACAGGGACTCCTATGGCTACACCTTC.

This clonotype occurred many times. The J gene is TRBJ2-3, the V gene TRBV7-2, with unresolved D. Germline assignment: CDR1 SGHTA and CDR2 FQGNSA. Trimming took 5 bases from V and 3 from J, leaving 9 bases between them. CDR3 length equals 13 residues. The CDR3 loop is CASSGRRTDTQYF. The CDR3 nucleotides are TGTGCCAGCAGCGGGCGAAGAACAGATACGCAGTATTTT.

V usage is TRBV27 and J usage is TRBJ2-5; D unclear. Germline CDR1 reads MNHEY; CDR2 reads SMNVEV (reference sequence). V was pared by 9 bases and J by 6 bases, with 11 bases between. This CDR3 has 11 amino acids. CDR3: CASSKGKTQYF. Here the CDR3 DNA reads TGTGCCAGTTCCAAAGGGAAGACCCAGTACTTC.

The chain combines TRBV15 with TRBJ2-2; 8 nucleotides match TRBD1. V lost 0 bases to trimming and J lost 4 bases; unmatched junction nucleotides: 4. CDR3 length equals 16 residues. Looked up from germline, CDR1 is LNHNV and CDR2 is YYDKDF (reference sequence). DNA of the CDR3: TGTGCCACCAGCAGAGATCAGGGGGCGGCCACCGGGGAGCTGTTTTTT. Its protein is CATSRDQGAATGELFF.

This clonotype was seen ten or more times. This chain links TRBV7-8 with TRBJ1-3, with TRBD1 as a possible D gene (6 bases). In germline, CDR1 is SGHVS, CDR2 FQNEAQ. V lost 1 base to trimming and J lost 1 base, with 8 bases between them. The CDR3 totals 15 residues. The CDR3: CASSLVQGSGNTIYF. The CDR3 nucleotides read TGTGCCAGCAGCTTAGTTCAGGGGTCTGGAAACACCATATATTTT.

A few counts support this clonotype. This chain's CDR3 is CASSLWDLAGEKLFF. In DNA form, the CDR3 reads TGTGCCAGCAGTTTATGGGACCTAGCGGGAGAAAAACTGTTTTTT. V and J are TRBV12-3 or TRBV12-4 and TRBJ1-4, with D perhaps TRBD1 (5 bases). Trimming cost V 2 bases and J 8 bases, with 15 bases left between them. The CDR3 runs to 15 residues.

The rearrangement joins TRBV27 to TRBJ2-6; D is unclear. Germline CDR1 and CDR2: MNHEY and SMNVEV (reference sequence). The CDR3 sequence is 12 residues long. V was pared by 9 bases and J by 1 base, with 4 bases between. The CDR3 nucleotides read TGTGCCAGTGGGTCTGGGGCCAACGTCCTGACTTTC. This gives the protein CASGSGANVLTF. Variable domain in full (rest from reference TRBV27 and TRBJ2-6): EAQVTQNPRYLITVTGKKLTVTCSQNMNHEYMSWYRQDPGLGLRQIYYSMNVEVTDKGDVPEGYKVSRKEKRNFPLILESPSPNQTSLYFCASGSGANVLTFGAGSRLTVL.

This clonotype was found many times. This chain joins TRBV11-2 and TRBJ2-7, with TRBD1 as a possible D gene (5 bases). The V gene lost 1 base and the J gene lost 5 bases, with 12 bases spanning the gap. This CDR3 comprises 14 residues. Germline V gene data show CDR1 as SGHAT and CDR2 as FQNNGV. The CDR3 sequence: CASSLVLTGNEQYF. CDR3 sequence (DNA): TGTGCCAGCAGCTTAGTTCTTACAGGTAACGAGCAGTACTTC.

This clonotype was counted many times. V is TRBV30 and J is TRBJ2-7, with D possibly TRBD2 on 6 matching bases. The V end was cut by 3 bases, the J end by 6 bases, with 24 bases between. Germline V gene lookup returns CDR1 GTSNPN and CDR2 SVGIG (reference sequence). This CDR3 has 16 amino acids. Here the CDR3 DNA reads TGTGCCTGGAGCGGGGGACCTAATCCTCTAATTAGCGAGCAGTACTTC. Translation: CAWSGGPNPLISEQYF.

There are many counts of this clonotype. The gene calls are TRBV11-2 and TRBJ2-5; 7 bases are shared with TRBD1. J lost 5 bases, V lost 3 bases, and 6 bases had no gene match. The CDR3 length is 14 residues. Germline V lookup: CDR1 SGHAT, CDR2 FQNNGV. Here the CDR3 reads CASSLEDRVETQYF. DNA for the CDR3: TGTGCCAGCAGCTTGGAAGACAGGGTCGAGACCCAGTACTTC.

This chain connects TRBV7-2 to TRBJ2-1; the D gene is possibly TRBD1 (7 bases). V lost 1 base, J lost 8 bases, and 15 bases lay in between. Germline V gene sequence: CDR1 SGHTA, CDR2 FQGNSA. This CDR3 is 15 amino acids long. The DNA of the CDR3 is TGTGCCAGCAGCTTAGAAGGGCAGGGGGGCTATGAGCAGTTCTTC. Protein: CASSLEGQGGYEQFF. The full variable domain, rest sourced from reference TRBV7-2 and TRBJ2-1, is GAGVSQSPSNKVTEKGKDVELRCDPISGHTALYWYRQSLGQGLEFLIYFQGNSAPDKSGLPSDRFSAERTGGSVSTLTIQRTQQEDSAVYLCASSLEGQGGYEQFFGPGTRLTVL.

This clonotype came up many times. The chain has TRBV12-3 or TRBV12-4 and TRBJ2-7; 7 nucleotides line up with TRBD1. The trim removed 8 bases at V and 5 bases at J, leaving 15 bases unmatched. CDR3 length equals 15 residues. CDR3 DNA sequence: TGTGCCAGCGCACCCCCGAGGACAGGCCCCAACGAGCAGTACTTC. Protein: CASAPPRTGPNEQYF.

This clonotype has only a few counts. This chain joins TRBV5-6 and TRBJ2-7; 10 nucleotides agree with TRBD1. V was pared by 4 bases and J by 4 bases, with 17 bases of the junction left unmatched. This CDR3 region has 18 residues. Germline assignment: CDR1 SGHDT and CDR2 YYEEEE. This chain's CDR3 is CASSRSLDRGRTQYEQYF. In DNA, the CDR3 is TGTGCCAGCAGCCGGAGCCTCGACAGGGGGCGAACCCAGTACGAGCAGTACTTC.

This clonotype was observed a handful of times. This chain uses TRBV18 with TRBJ2-3; 10 bases are shared with TRBD1. The V and J ends lost 6 bases and 5 bases, in that order; junction bases with no gene match: 5. Germline assignment: CDR1 KGHSH and CDR2 LQKENI. CDR3 size: 14 residues. CDR3 coding DNA: TGTGCCAGCTCTATGACAGGGGGCAAAGATACGCAGTATTTT. Translating it yields CASSMTGGKDTQYF.

This clonotype showed up many times. In DNA form, the CDR3 reads TGTGCCAGCAGCCAAGAACTAGCGGGGGGGCGCACGCAGTATTTT. This encodes CASSQELAGGRTQYF. The genes are TRBV3-1 and TRBJ2-3; 13 bases agree with TRBD2. The CDR3 covers 15 residues. Losses at the gene ends were 0 bases for V and 9 bases for J; bases not matched to a gene: 3. In germline, CDR1 is LGHDT, CDR2 YNNKEL (reference sequence).

Of note for this clonotype: This may be a read error, as it is one base from a much larger clone. The chain is built from TRBV10-1 and TRBJ2-2; a possible D gene is TRBD1 (6 bases). The germline gives CDR1 WNHNN, CDR2 SYGVQD (reference sequence). This CDR3 comprises 14 residues. The CDR3 sequence is CAKGDRTNTGELLF. The CDR3 DNA sequence: TGCGCCAAGGGGGACCGGACAAACACCGGGGAGCTGTTGTTT.

This clonotype was seen only a few times. V and J are TRBV7-2 and TRBJ2-3, with D possibly matching TRBD2 (5 bases). Germline V gene lookup returns CDR1 SGHTA and CDR2 FQGNSA. This CDR3 region has 16 residues. V lost 4 bases and J 2 bases, leaving 16 bases between the germline ends. The CDR3 is CASSSPGLAPTDTQYF. CDR3 sequence (DNA): TGTGCCAGCAGCTCCCCGGGTCTAGCCCCCACAGATACGCAGTATTTT.

This clonotype was counted between two and nine times. The chain employs TRBV4-3 and TRBJ2-2; 10 nucleotides agree with TRBD1. CDR3 length: 16 residues. Trimming took 4 bases from V and 2 from J; bases not matched to a gene: 4. CDR1 and CDR2 from the germline V gene are LGHNA and YSLEER. CDR3 sequence: CASSRGQGYNTGELFF. CDR3 DNA sequence: TGCGCCAGCAGCCGGGGACAGGGGTACAACACCGGGGAGCTGTTTTTT.

This clonotype was observed a handful of times. V usage is TRBV7-9 and J usage is TRBJ1-4; D gene uncertain. This CDR3 spans 14 amino acids. Trimming left V 2 bases short and J 4 bases short, with 8 bases between. The germline V gene has CDR1 SEHNR and CDR2 FQNEAQ (reference sequence). DNA of the CDR3: TGTGCCAGCAGCTTACCCGGCGGTAATGAAAAACTGTTTTTT. Its protein is CASSLPGGNEKLFF.

This clonotype occurred many times. The V call is TRBV7-6, the J call TRBJ2-3, with TRBD1 identical over 7 bases. Germline-derived CDR1 and CDR2 are SGHVS and FNYEAQ. This CDR3 is 16 amino acids long. J was trimmed by 6 bases and V by 4 bases; bases with no gene match: 13. The CDR3 reads CASSSPADRPGDTQYF. DNA of the CDR3: TGTGCCAGCAGCTCACCAGCGGACAGGCCGGGGGATACGCAGTATTTT.

This clonotype was observed many times. The chain links TRBV7-6 to TRBJ2-7; 11 positions agree with TRBD1. The CDR3 is made up of 19 amino acids. Germline values: CDR1 SGHVS, CDR2 FNYEAQ. J gave up 1 base and V 2 bases, and 13 bases lay outside the gene matches. The CDR3 sequence: CASSLSPGTGGIGSYEQYF. The DNA for the CDR3 is TGTGCCAGCAGCTTATCCCCCGGGACAGGGGGGATAGGGTCCTACGAGCAGTACTTC. Complete variable domain (other parts from reference TRBV7-6 and TRBJ2-7): GAGVSQSPRYKVTKRGQDVALRCDPISGHVSLYWYRQALGQGPEFLTYFNYEAQQDKSGLPNDRFSAERPEGSISTLTIQRTEQRDSAMYRCASSLSPGTGGIGSYEQYFGPGTRLTVT.

A few counts support this clonotype. The rearrangement uses TRBV11-2 and TRBJ2-5; D possibly corresponds to TRBD2 (6 bases). CDR3 length equals 17 residues. V was shortened by 5 bases and J by 0 bases, with 19 bases between the two germline ends. Germline V gives CDR1 SGHAT, CDR2 FQNNGV. The CDR3 sequence: CASSPILPSAYQETQYF. CDR3 DNA sequence: TGTGCCAGCAGCCCAATCCTGCCTAGCGCGTACCAAGAGACCCAGTACTTC.

This clonotype showed up many times. The rearrangement joins TRBV18 to TRBJ2-7; D gene unclear. Trimming removed 4 bases from V and 2 bases from J, with 12 bases in between. Per the germline V gene, CDR1 is KGHSH and CDR2 is LQKENI. The CDR3 sequence is 14 residues long. CDR3 in amino acids: CASSHDRPAYEQYF. The CDR3 bases are TGTGCCAGCTCACACGACCGACCGGCCTACGAGCAGTACTTC.

This rearrangement joins TRBV7-8 to TRBJ2-2; D call uncertain. From germline, CDR1 is SGHVS and CDR2 FQNEAQ. This CDR3 spans 12 amino acids. The germline V and J ends were trimmed by 0 bases and 8 bases, with 4 bases remaining between them. The CDR3 is CASSLAGGELFF. The DNA of the CDR3 is TGTGCCAGCAGCTTAGCTGGAGGGGAGCTGTTTTTT.

This clonotype occurred many times. The chain employs TRBV11-2 and TRBJ2-3; 8 nucleotides match TRBD2. Losses at the gene ends were 3 bases for V and 0 bases for J; bases not matched to a gene: 5. Germline lookup yields CDR1 SGHAT and CDR2 FQNNGV. There are 16 residues in the CDR3. The CDR3 coding sequence is TGTGCCAGCAGCTTCACTAGCGGACTTAGCACAGATACGCAGTATTTT. Its protein product is CASSFTSGLSTDTQYF.

This chain connects TRBV29-1 to TRBJ2-2; D is ambiguous. The V end was cut by 4 bases, the J end by 4 bases, with 4 bases between. Germline CDR1 is SQVTM and CDR2 is ANQGSEA. This CDR3 is 11 amino acids long. Here the CDR3 DNA reads TGCAGCGTTGTTGTCACCGGGGAGCTGTTTTTT. Encoded protein: CSVVVTGELFF.